Included here is one T cell receptor (beta chain) sequence, with context. Cohort allocation depended upon clinical history that participants reported. A PCR-confirmed or clinician-diagnosed COVID-19 case had contacted exposed participants within 2 weeks of entry. Authors' methods: Reference gene primer amplification gave estimated nucleated cell counts. This table comes from immunoSEQ multiplex PCR, and its TCRdb copy is limited to in-frame clones, with some not included. Clone size and the V and J calls come from that table; the DNA yielded D and trimming. The sample consists of 350,000 to 450,000 clones, about 88% of them appearing once. The V segment lost 3 bases and the J segment 2 bases; nucleotides outside the gene matches: 15. The CDR3 contains 20 residues. Germline CDR1 SGDLS, CDR2 YYNGEE. These data belong to a study of blood T cell repertoires in COVID-19. Study-level information: From the United States, Italy and Spain came samples of acute and convalescent COVID-19.

The chain has TRBV9 and TRBJ2-1; 12 nucleotides agree with TRBD2. This sequence originates from a woman younger than 35 who had been exposed to COVID-19. The sample consisted of PBMCs or T cells enriched from blood (not recorded which). The DNA for the CDR3 is TGTGCCAGCAGCGACGGACTAGCGGGAAGCCTTAATCCTGCCTACAATGAGCAGTTCTTC. It specifies CASSDGLAGSLNPAYNEQFF.